Sequencing of this TCR beta chain was carried out in a study of blood T cell repertoires in COVID-19. About the research overall: Nucleic acid was either cDNA or gDNA, and it came from T cells, B-cell-depleted T cells, or PBMCs.

Clones were sequenced by immunoSEQ multiplex PCR, and TCRdb holds only the in-frame ones, with some missing. This table holds around 230,000 clones, around four fifths found once. The CDR3 length is 15 residues. CDR1 and CDR2 (germline): MNHEY, SMNVEV (reference sequence). The J segment lost 1 base and the V segment lost 6 bases, leaving 6 bases of the junction unmatched. The count of this clone is one. Material for sequencing was peripheral blood. This sequence was found in a man in his forties with acute or convalescent COVID-19. The V gene is TRBV27, the J gene TRBJ1-5; 7 bases are a match to TRBD1. The CDR3 reads CASRAGQESNQPQHF. CDR3 DNA: TGTGCCAGCAGGGCAGGACAGGAAAGCAATCAGCCCCAGCATTTT.